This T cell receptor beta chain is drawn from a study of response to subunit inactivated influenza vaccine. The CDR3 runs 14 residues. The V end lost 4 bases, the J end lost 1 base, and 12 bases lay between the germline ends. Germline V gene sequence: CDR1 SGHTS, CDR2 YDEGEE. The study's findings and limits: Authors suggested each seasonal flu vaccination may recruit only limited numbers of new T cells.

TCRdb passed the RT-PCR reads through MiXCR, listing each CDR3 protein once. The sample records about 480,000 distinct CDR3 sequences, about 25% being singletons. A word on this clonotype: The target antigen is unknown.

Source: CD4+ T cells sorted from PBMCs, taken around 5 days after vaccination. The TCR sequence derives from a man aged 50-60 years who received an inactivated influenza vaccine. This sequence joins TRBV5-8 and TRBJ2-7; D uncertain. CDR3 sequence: CASSPGIASYEQYF. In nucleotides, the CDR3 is TGTGCCAGCAGCCCTGGGATCGCGTCCTACGAGCAGTACTTC.